These 17 T cell receptor beta chains originate from one sample sequenced in a study of CD8+ T cells in alopecia areata. Treatment denoted: oral pan-JAK inhibitor, 5-10 mg twice daily. Sequencing relied on a cDNA template that was reverse transcribed from extracted RNA. The assay was immunoSEQ multiplex PCR, and TCRdb's table has in-frame clones only and misses some. The table has approximately 210,000 clones, 60% seen once. The specimen was CD4+ T cells sorted from blood, collected at week 24, from a patient treated with tofacitinib. These receptors all come from a human donor with alopecia areata.

This clone came up once. The chain links TRBV25-1 to TRBJ1-5; the D is unclear. Trimming pared 2 bases from V and 6 bases from J, leaving 5 bases between. The germline V gene has CDR1 MGHDK and CDR2 SYGVNS. CDR3 length equals 12 residues. The CDR3 region has the DNA TGTGCCAGCAGTGAAACCGGTCAGCCCCAGCATTTT. Protein: CASSETGQPQHF.

This clone was detected only a few times. The rearrangement links TRBV7-9 to TRBJ1-2; unclear D gene. The V end lost 1 base, the J end lost 7 bases, and 10 bases lay between the germline ends. This CDR3 contains 13 residues. From germline, CDR1 is SEHNR and CDR2 FQNEAQ (reference sequence). Written as DNA, the CDR3 is TGTGCCAGCAGCTTAGGACTTACCCTTGGCTACACCTTC. Protein: CASSLGLTLGYTF. The whole variable domain, remainder taken from reference TRBV7-9 and TRBJ1-2, is DTGVSQNPRHKITKRGQNVTFRCDPISEHNRLYWYRQTLGQGPEFLTYFQNEAQLEKSRLLSDRFSAERPKGSFSTLEIQRTEQGDSAMYLCASSLGLTLGYTFGSGTRLTVV.

The rearrangement links TRBV9 to TRBJ2-3, with D perhaps assigned TRBD1 or TRBD2 (6 bases each). Trimming took 0 bases from V and 6 from J, leaving 14 bases between them. The CDR3 is 15 residues long. Germline V lookup: CDR1 SGDLS, CDR2 YYNGEE. The CDR3 DNA follows: TGTGCCAGCAGCGTAGTTGAGGGGGGATCGGATACGCAGTATTTT. Its translation is CASSVVEGGSDTQYF. Supplemented by reference TRBV9 and TRBJ2-3, the full variable domain reads DSGVTQTPKHLITATGQRVTLRCSPRSGDLSVYWYQQSLDQGLQFLIQYYNGEERAKGNILERFSAQQFPDLHSELNLSSLELGDSALYFCASSVVEGGSDTQYFGPGTRLTVL.

This chain joins TRBV15 and TRBJ1-1; D call uncertain. V lost 4 bases and J 6 bases, leaving 12 bases between the germline ends. Germline V gene lookup returns CDR1 LNHNV and CDR2 YYDKDF (reference sequence). The CDR3 has 13 residues. Here the CDR3 DNA reads TGTGCCACCAGCATGGTACGAAGGGCTGAAGCTTTCTTT. This sequence encodes CATSMVRRAEAFF.

The chain employs TRBV6-5 and TRBJ1-2; the match to TRBD1 covers 8 bases. The CDR3 runs 13 residues. The J segment lost 4 bases and the V segment lost 6 bases, leaving 4 bases of the junction unmatched. The germline V gene has CDR1 MNHEY and CDR2 SVGAGI. The CDR3 sequence is CASSTDRVYGYTF. The DNA for the CDR3 is TGTGCCAGCAGCACGGACAGGGTCTATGGCTACACCTTC.

The gene calls are TRBV5-1 and TRBJ1-1; D remains ambiguous. CDR1 SGHRS and CDR2 YFSETQ come from the germline V gene. The CDR3 is made up of 14 amino acids. Trimming took off 1 base at V and 4 bases at J, with 11 bases between the two ends. In DNA, the CDR3 is TGCGCCAGCAGCTTGACATGGGATGGCACTGAAGCTTTCTTT. Its protein is CASSLTWDGTEAFF.

A single count supports this clone. The V call is TRBV2, the J call TRBJ2-5; 8 nucleotides align to TRBD2. Germline values: CDR1 SNHLY, CDR2 FYNNEI. This CDR3 contains 15 residues. V trimming: 5 bases; J trimming: 4 bases; junction bases outside the gene matches: 9. CDR3 loop: CASSSTGGAGETQYF. The CDR3 bases are TGTGCCAGCAGTTCCACCGGGGGGGCTGGAGAGACCCAGTACTTC.

The gene calls are TRBV5-1 and TRBJ2-5; tentatively, D is TRBD1 (5 bases). In germline, CDR1 is SGHRS, CDR2 YFSETQ. V was clipped by 3 bases and J by 0 bases, with 9 bases between them. This CDR3 comprises 14 residues. The CDR3, as DNA: TGCGCCAGCAGCTGGGGCCTCGACCAAGAGACCCAGTACTTC. It translates to CASSWGLDQETQYF.

This clone was seen a handful of times. The chain recombines TRBV5-6 with TRBJ2-4; possibly TRBD2 for D (5 bases). This CDR3 is 16 amino acids long. Trimming shortened V by 3 bases and J by 3 bases, and 16 bases separated the two germline ends. Germline V gene lookup returns CDR1 SGHDT and CDR2 YYEEEE. The chain's CDR3 is CASSSTTGNLKNIQYF. CDR3 DNA: TGTGCCAGCAGCTCGACGACCGGGAACCTCAAAAACATTCAGTACTTC.

This chain joins TRBV30 and TRBJ2-7; 9 positions match TRBD1. CDR3 length: 11 amino acids. Germline CDR1 reads GTSNPN; CDR2 reads SVGIG (reference sequence). V trimming: 3 bases; J trimming: 6 bases; junction bases outside the gene matches: 0. CDR3: CAWRDRGEQYF. In DNA, the CDR3 is TGTGCCTGGAGGGACAGGGGCGAGCAGTACTTC. Complete variable domain (other parts from reference TRBV30 and TRBJ2-7): SQTIHQWPATLVQPVGSPLSLECTVEGTSNPNLYWYRQAAGRGLQLLFYSVGIGQISSEVPQNLSASRPQDRQFILSSKKLLLSDSGFYLCAWRDRGEQYFGPGTRLTVT.

The V call is TRBV10-3, the J call TRBJ1-6, with D perhaps TRBD1 (6 bases). The CDR3 consists of 15 residues. The V end lost 4 bases, the J end lost 8 bases, and 15 bases lay between the germline ends. The germline CDR1 and CDR2 sequences are ENHRY and SYGVKD. The CDR3 protein is CAISAGASRYSPLHF. In nucleotides, the CDR3 is TGTGCCATCAGTGCAGGGGCTTCAAGATATTCACCCCTCCACTTT.

The chain links TRBV30 to TRBJ1-2; D unclear. Germline assignment: CDR1 GTSNPN and CDR2 SVGIG (reference sequence). The CDR3 contains 11 residues. V was trimmed by 4 bases and J by 4 bases, leaving 7 bases between them. The DNA of the CDR3 is TGTGCCTGGACCCATCTCTATGGCTACACCTTC. It yields the protein CAWTHLYGYTF.

The chain joins TRBV30 to TRBJ2-1; 9 bases are shared with TRBD2. V was pared by 3 bases and J by 6 bases, with 9 bases of the junction left unmatched. Germline-derived CDR1 and CDR2 are GTSNPN and SVGIG (reference sequence). The CDR3 is 15 amino acids. In nucleotides, the CDR3 is TGTGCCTGGAGCCGCTTCCGAGCGGGGGGCAATGAGCAGTTCTTC. This gives the protein CAWSRFRAGGNEQFF.

The chain combines TRBV29-1 with TRBJ2-5, with 10 bases identical to TRBD1. The CDR3 contains 13 residues. V lost 5 bases, J lost 5 bases, and 5 bases stayed unmatched. CDR1 SQVTM and CDR2 ANQGSEA come from the germline V gene. CDR3 nucleotide sequence: TGCAGCGTTAGACAGGGGGCAACGGAGACCCAGTACTTC. It encodes CSVRQGATETQYF.

This chain joins TRBV2 and TRBJ1-5, with a tentative D call TRBD1 (5 bases). Germline loops: CDR1 SNHLY, CDR2 FYNNEI. V dropped 5 bases and J dropped 9 bases, with 8 bases sitting between them. The CDR3 is made up of 11 amino acids. The CDR3 nucleotides are TGTGCCAGCAGTTCAGGGATGCCCCAGCATTTT. Encoded protein: CASSSGMPQHF. The full variable domain, in which reference TRBV2 and TRBJ1-5 provide the parts outside the CDR3, is EPEVTQTPSHQVTQMGQEVILRCVPISNHLYFYWYRQILGQKVEFLVSFYNNEISEKSEIFDDQFSVERPDGSNFTLKIRSTKLEDSAMYFCASSSGMPQHFGDGTRLSIL.

There are a few counts of this clone. This chain uses TRBV29-1 with TRBJ1-1; TRBD1 aligns across 7 bases. V was clipped by 6 bases and J by 0 bases; unmatched bases: 4. The CDR3 is made up of 13 amino acids. Per the germline V gene, CDR1 is SQVTM and CDR2 is ANQGSEA. The CDR3: CSVGQSVNTEAFF. The CDR3, as DNA: TGCAGCGTGGGACAGTCCGTGAACACTGAAGCTTTCTTT.

The CDR3 loop is CASSLGQEALIYGYTF. CDR3 bases: TGCGCCAGCAGCTTGGGGCAGGAGGCCCTAATCTATGGCTACACCTTC. V and J are TRBV5-1 and TRBJ1-2; no clear D gene. The CDR3 has 16 amino acids. V was cut by 0 bases and J by 4 bases, with 16 bases left in between. Germline V gene lookup returns CDR1 SGHRS and CDR2 YFSETQ.